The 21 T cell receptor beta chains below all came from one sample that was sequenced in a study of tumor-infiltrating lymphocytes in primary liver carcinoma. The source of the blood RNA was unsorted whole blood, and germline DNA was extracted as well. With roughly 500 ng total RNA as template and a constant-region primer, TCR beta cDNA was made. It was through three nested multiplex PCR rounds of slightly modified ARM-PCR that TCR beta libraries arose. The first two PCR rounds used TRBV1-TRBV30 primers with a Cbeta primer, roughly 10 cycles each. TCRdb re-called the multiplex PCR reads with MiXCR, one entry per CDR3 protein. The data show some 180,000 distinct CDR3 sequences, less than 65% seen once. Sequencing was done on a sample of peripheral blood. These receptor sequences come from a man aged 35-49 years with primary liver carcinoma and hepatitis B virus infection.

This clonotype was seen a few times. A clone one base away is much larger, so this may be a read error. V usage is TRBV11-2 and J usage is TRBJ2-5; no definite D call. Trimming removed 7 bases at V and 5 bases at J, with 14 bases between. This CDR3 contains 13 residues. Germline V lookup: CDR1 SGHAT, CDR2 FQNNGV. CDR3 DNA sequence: TGTGCCAGCAACTTTACCTTCGGGGAGACCCAGTACTTC. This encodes CASNFTFGETQYF.

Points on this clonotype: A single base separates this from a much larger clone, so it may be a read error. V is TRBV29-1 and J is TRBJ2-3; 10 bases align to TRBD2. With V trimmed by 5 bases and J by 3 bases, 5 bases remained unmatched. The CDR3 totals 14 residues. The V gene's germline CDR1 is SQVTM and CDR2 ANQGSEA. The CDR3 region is CSVQGSGRTDTQYF. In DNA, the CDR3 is TGCAGCGTTCAAGGTAGCGGGAGGACAGATACGCAGTATTTT.

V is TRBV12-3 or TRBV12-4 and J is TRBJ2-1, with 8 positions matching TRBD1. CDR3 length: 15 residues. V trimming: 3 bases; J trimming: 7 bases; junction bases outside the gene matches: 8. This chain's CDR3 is CASSFPQGARNEQFF. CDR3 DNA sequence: TGTGCCAGCAGTTTCCCGCAGGGGGCGCGAAATGAGCAGTTCTTC.

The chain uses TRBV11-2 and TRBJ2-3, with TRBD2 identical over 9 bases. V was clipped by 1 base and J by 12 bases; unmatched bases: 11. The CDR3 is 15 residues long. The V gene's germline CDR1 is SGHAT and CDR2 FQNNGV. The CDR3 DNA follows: TGTGCCAGCAGCTTAGTTAGCGGGAGTCCCCATGCACAGTATTTT. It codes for CASSLVSGSPHAQYF. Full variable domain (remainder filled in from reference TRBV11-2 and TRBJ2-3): EAGVAQSPRYKIIEKRQSVAFWCNPISGHATLYWYQQILGQGPKLLIQFQNNGVVDDSQLPKDRFSAERLKGVDSTLKIQPAKLEDSAVYLCASSLVSGSPHAQYFGPGTRLTVL.

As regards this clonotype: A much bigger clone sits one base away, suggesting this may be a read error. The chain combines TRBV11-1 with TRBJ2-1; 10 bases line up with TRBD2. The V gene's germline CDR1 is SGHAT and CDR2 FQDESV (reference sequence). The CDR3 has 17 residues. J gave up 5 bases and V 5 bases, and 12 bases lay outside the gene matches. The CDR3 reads CASSPWGAGGPHNEQFF. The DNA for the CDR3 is TGTGCCAGCAGCCCCTGGGGAGCGGGAGGGCCTCACAATGAGCAGTTCTTC.

The CDR3 DNA follows: TGTGCCAGCAGTTACCTCCCAGCGGGAGAATTAGAGACCCAGTACTTC. Its translation: CASSYLPAGELETQYF. V and J are TRBV6-6 and TRBJ2-5; 8 bases agree with TRBD2. The CDR3 contains 16 residues. Germline CDR1 reads MNHNY; CDR2 reads SVGAGI (reference sequence). Germline trimming cut 2 bases from V and 4 bases from J; bases unmatched to any gene: 9.

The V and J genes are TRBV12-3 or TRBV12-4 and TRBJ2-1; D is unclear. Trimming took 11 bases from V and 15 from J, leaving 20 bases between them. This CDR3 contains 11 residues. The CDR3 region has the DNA TGTGCCTGCGGAAAGAGCGTGATTACGTTCTTC. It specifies CACGKSVITFF.

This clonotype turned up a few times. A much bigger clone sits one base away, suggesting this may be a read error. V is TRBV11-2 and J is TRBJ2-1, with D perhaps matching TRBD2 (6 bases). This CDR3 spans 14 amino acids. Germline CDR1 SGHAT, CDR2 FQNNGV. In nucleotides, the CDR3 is TGTACCAGCAGCTTGACTAGCTCCTACAATGAGCAGTTCTTC. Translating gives CTSSLTSSYNEQFF.

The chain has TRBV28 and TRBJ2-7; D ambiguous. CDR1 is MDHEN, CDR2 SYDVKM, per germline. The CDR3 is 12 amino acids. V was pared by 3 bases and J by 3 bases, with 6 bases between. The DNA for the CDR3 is TGTGCCAGCAGTTTGGAAAGCTACGAGCAGTACTTC. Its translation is CASSLESYEQYF. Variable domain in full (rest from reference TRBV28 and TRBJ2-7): DVKVTQSSRYLVKRTGEKVFLECVQDMDHENMFWYRQDPGLGLRLIYFSYDVKMKEKGDIPEGYSVSREKKERFSLILESASTNQTSMYLCASSLESYEQYFGPGTRLTVT.

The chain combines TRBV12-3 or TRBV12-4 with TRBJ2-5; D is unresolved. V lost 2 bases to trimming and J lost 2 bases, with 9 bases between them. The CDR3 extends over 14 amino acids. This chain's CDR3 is CASSLPPSQETQYF. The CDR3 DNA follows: TGTGCCAGCAGTTTACCGCCCTCGCAAGAGACCCAGTACTTC.

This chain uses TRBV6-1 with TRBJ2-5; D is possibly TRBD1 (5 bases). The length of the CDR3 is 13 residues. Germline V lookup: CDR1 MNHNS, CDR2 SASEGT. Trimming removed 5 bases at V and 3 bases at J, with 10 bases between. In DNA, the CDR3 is TGTGCCAGCAGTCCAGACAGAAAAGAGACCCAGTACTTC. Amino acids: CASSPDRKETQYF.

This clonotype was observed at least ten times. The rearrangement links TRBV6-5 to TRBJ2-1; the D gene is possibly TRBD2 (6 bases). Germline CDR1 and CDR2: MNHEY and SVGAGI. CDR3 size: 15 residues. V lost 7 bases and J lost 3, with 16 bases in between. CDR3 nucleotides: TGTGCCAGCACCTCAAGGGGCGGGAACTACAATGAGCAGTTCTTC. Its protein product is CASTSRGGNYNEQFF.

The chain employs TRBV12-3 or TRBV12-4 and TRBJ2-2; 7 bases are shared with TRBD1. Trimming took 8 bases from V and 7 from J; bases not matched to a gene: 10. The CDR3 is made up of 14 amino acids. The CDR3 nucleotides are TGTGCCAGCGGGGATAGGGGGCACAGCGGGGAGCTGTTTTTT. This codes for CASGDRGHSGELFF.

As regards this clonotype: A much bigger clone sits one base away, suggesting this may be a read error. Here the CDR3 reads CAVSSGPGETQYF. The CDR3 region has the DNA TGTGCCGTCTCTAGCGGGCCTGGGGAGACCCAGTACTTC. This chain uses TRBV10-3 with TRBJ2-5; 8 bases are a match to TRBD2. V lost 11 bases and J lost 5; bases outside the gene matches: 10. The germline V gene encodes CDR1 ENHRY and CDR2 SYGVKD. The CDR3 has 13 amino acids.

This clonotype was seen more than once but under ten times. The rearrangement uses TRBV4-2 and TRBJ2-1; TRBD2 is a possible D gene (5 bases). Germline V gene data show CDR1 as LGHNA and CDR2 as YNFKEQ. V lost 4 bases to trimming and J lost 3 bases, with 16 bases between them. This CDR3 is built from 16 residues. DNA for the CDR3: TGTGCCAGCAGCCTCCGGGCAGCGGATATCTACAATGAGCAGTTCTTC. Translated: CASSLRAADIYNEQFF.

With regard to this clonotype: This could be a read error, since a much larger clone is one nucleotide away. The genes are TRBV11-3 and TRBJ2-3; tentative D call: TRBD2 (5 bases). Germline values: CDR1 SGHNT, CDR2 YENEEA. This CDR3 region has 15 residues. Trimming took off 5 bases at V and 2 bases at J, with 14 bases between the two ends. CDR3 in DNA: TGTGCCAGCAGCCCCGGGATAGGGATCACAGATACGCAGTATTTT. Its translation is CASSPGIGITDTQYF. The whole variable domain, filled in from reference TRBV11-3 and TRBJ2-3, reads EAGVVQSPRYKIIEKKQPVAFWCNPISGHNTLYWYLQNLGQGPELLIRYENEEAVDDSQLPKDRFSAERLKGVDSTLKIQPAELGDSAVYLCASSPGIGITDTQYFGPGTRLTVL.

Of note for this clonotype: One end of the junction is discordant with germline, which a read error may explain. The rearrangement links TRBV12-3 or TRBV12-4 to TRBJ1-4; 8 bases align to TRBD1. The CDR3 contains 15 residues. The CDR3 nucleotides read TGTGCCAGCAGTTTAGCGGGGACAGGCAATGAAAGACTGTTTTTT. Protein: CASSLAGTGNERLFF.

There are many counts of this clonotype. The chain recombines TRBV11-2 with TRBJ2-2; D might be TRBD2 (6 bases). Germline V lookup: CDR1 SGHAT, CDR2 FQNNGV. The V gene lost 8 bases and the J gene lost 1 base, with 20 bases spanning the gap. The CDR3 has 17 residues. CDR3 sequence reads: CASWRGGGGGNTGELFF. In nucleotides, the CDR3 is TGTGCCAGCTGGCGGGGTGGTGGTGGAGGGAACACCGGGGAGCTGTTTTTT.

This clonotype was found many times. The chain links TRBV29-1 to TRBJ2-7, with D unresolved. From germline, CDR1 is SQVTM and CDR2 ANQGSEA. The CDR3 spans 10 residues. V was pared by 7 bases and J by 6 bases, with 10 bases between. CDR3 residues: CSAKVGEQYF. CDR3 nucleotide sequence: TGCAGCGCGAAGGTAGGCGAGCAGTACTTC.

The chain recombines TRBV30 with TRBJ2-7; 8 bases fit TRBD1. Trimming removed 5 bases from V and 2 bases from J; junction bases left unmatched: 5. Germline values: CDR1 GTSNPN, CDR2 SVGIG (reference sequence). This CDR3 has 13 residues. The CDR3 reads CAWAGQDTYEQYF. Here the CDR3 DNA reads TGTGCCTGGGCGGGACAGGACACCTACGAGCAGTACTTC. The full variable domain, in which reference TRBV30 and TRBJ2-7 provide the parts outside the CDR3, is SQTIHQWPATLVQPVGSPLSLECTVEGTSNPNLYWYRQAAGRGLQLLFYSVGIGQISSEVPQNLSASRPQDRQFILSSKKLLLSDSGFYLCAWAGQDTYEQYFGPGTRLTVT.

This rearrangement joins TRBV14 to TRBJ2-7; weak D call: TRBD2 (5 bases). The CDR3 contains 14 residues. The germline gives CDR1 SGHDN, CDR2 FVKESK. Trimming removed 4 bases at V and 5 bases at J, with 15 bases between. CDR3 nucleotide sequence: TGTGCCAGCAGCCTCTCTAGCTGGAGCGACGAGCAGTACTTC. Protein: CASSLSSWSDEQYF.